This T cell receptor beta chain was sequenced for a study of blood T cell repertoires in COVID-19. Study details: Italy, Spain and the United States were the sources of the convalescent and acute COVID-19 samples. From T cells, B-cell-depleted T cells, or PBMCs came the material, which was cDNA or gDNA.

The CDR3 length is 16 residues. Germline assignment: CDR1 SQVTM and CDR2 ANQGSEA. V was cut by 6 bases and J by 0 bases, with 18 bases left in between. Per the study methods: Nucleated cell number was recorded as an estimate derived from reference gene primer amplification. Method: immunoSEQ multiplex PCR; TCRdb's copy keeps in-frame clones and lacks some. The V and J calls and clone size are taken from that table; D and trimming were inferred from the DNA. The sample has about 380,000 clones, 81% seen once. This TCR came from a human donor with acute or convalescent COVID-19. The donor label of this sample is uncertain. J is TRBJ2-1 and V is TRBV29-1; no firm D call. Sample: peripheral blood. The CDR3 nucleotides are TGCAGCGTCCTGCTTCAAAATCCCAGCTCCTACAATGAGCAGTTCTTC. It codes for CSVLLQNPSSYNEQFF.